Below are 13 T cell receptor beta chains sequenced from a single sample in a study of patients and donors after allogeneic stem cell transplantation. TCRdb reanalysed the RT-PCR reads using MiXCR and keeps one entry per CDR3 protein. Here the sample spans 2,500 to 3,000 distinct CDR3 sequences, roughly 5.2% being singletons. The material sequenced was blood, either unsorted or a sorted T cell fraction (not recorded which). All receptors come from a human donor who was either an allogeneic HSCT recipient or a stem cell or donor lymphocyte infusion donor (not recorded which). It is not recorded whose cells these are; they may come from a transplant donor.

This clonotype has a handful of counts. The rearrangement links TRBV20-1 to TRBJ2-7; TRBD2 matches at 11 bases. CDR1 is DFQATT and CDR2 is SNEGSKA in the germline V gene (reference sequence). This CDR3 contains 15 residues. V shed 1 base, J shed 5 bases, and the junction held 7 bases outside the gene matches. In DNA, the CDR3 is TGCAGTGCTAGAGGGGTAGCGGGAGGGACCAACGAGCAGTACTTC. Translated: CSARGVAGGTNEQYF.

This clonotype was counted only a few times. The J gene is TRBJ2-1, the V gene TRBV5-1, with 14 nucleotides matching TRBD2. Germline V gene sequence: CDR1 SGHRS, CDR2 YFSETQ. The CDR3 has 14 amino acids. V shed 5 bases and J 7 bases; nucleotides not matched to a gene: 2. CDR3 sequence (DNA): TGCGCCAGCAGGGGACTAGCGGGAGTAAATGAGCAGTTCTTC. Residues: CASRGLAGVNEQFF. Complete variable domain (other parts from reference TRBV5-1 and TRBJ2-1): KAGVTQTPRYLIKTRGQQVTLSCSPISGHRSVSWYQQTPGQGLQFLFEYFSETQRNKGNFPGRFSGRQFSNSRSEMNVSTLELGDSALYLCASRGLAGVNEQFFGPGTRLTVL.

Sample share makes this clonotype medium-sized. The chain couples TRBV18 to TRBJ2-4; 10 nucleotides agree with TRBD1. Per the germline V gene, CDR1 is KGHSH and CDR2 is LQKENI. V lost 3 bases and J lost 8; bases outside the gene matches: 1. The CDR3 runs to 13 residues. The DNA for the CDR3 is TGTGCCAGCTCACCCGACAGGGGGCACATTCAGTACTTC. This gives the protein CASSPDRGHIQYF.

This clonotype is deemed medium-sized. The V call is TRBV12-3 or TRBV12-4, the J call TRBJ2-1; tentatively, D is TRBD1 (7 bases). This CDR3 has 14 amino acids. Trimming shortened V by 3 bases and J by 4 bases, and 10 bases separated the two germline ends. The chain's CDR3 is CASSFAGQYNEQFF. CDR3 coding DNA: TGTGCCAGCAGTTTTGCGGGACAGTACAATGAGCAGTTCTTC.

This clonotype is categorized as medium-sized. The CDR3 loop is CASSEVGVYGYTF. CDR3 bases: TGTGCCAGCAGTGAGGTGGGGGTATATGGCTACACCTTC. V and J are TRBV6-1 and TRBJ1-2, with TRBD1 as a possible D gene (5 bases). The V gene's germline CDR1 is MNHNS and CDR2 SASEGT. Trimming left V 3 bases short and J 5 bases short, with 10 bases between. There are 13 residues in the CDR3.

This clonotype is deemed medium-sized. This chain links TRBV27 with TRBJ2-7, with D perhaps matching TRBD2 (6 bases). The CDR3 spans 14 residues. Germline V CDR1 and CDR2: MNHEY, SMNVEV (reference sequence). The ends were cut back, 3 bases at V and 5 bases at J, with 14 bases in the middle. CDR3 DNA: TGTGCCAGCAGTTTGCGGGACCCCACCGACGAGCAGTACTTC. This translates into CASSLRDPTDEQYF.

This clonotype is medium-sized (0.01 to 0.1%) by share. This sequence joins TRBV19 and TRBJ2-7, with 7 positions matching TRBD2. The V and J ends lost 10 bases and 1 base, in that order; junction bases with no gene match: 13. CDR1 and CDR2 (germline): LNHDA, SQIVND (reference sequence). The CDR3 has 15 amino acids. CDR3 sequence (DNA): TGTGCCACCCTCCCGCCCGGGAGGAATTCCTACGAGCAGTACTTC. Translation: CATLPPGRNSYEQYF.

The chain joins TRBV27 to TRBJ1-1; D call uncertain. V dropped 4 bases and J dropped 5 bases, with 14 bases sitting between them. In germline, CDR1 is MNHEY, CDR2 SMNVEV (reference sequence). CDR3 length equals 14 residues. The DNA of the CDR3 is TGTGCCAGCAGTTCTGGATTTCCGGGGACTGAAGCTTTCTTT. Its protein is CASSSGFPGTEAFF.

This clonotype ranks as medium-sized. The chain combines TRBV5-1 with TRBJ1-2; D unclear. This CDR3 spans 13 amino acids. CDR1 and CDR2 from the germline V gene are SGHRS and YFSETQ. V was clipped by 0 bases and J by 4 bases, with 7 bases between them. The CDR3 coding sequence is TGCGCCAGCAGCTTGGAACAGAGCTATGGCTACACCTTC. Translated, it gives CASSLEQSYGYTF.

By share, this clonotype ranks as medium-sized. V and J are TRBV6-2 or TRBV6-3 and TRBJ1-1; perhaps TRBD1 as D (5 bases). The germline gives CDR1 MNHEY, CDR2 SVGEGT. With 7 bases removed from V and 3 bases from J, the gap between germline ends came to 15 bases. This CDR3 contains 14 residues. CDR3 in DNA: TGTGCCAGCACTATGGGGGGTCCGGACACTGAAGCTTTCTTT. Amino acid sequence: CASTMGGPDTEAFF.

This clonotype has a handful of counts. CDR3 in amino acids: CASSLGEGRYNEQFF. The CDR3 DNA follows: TGCGCCAGCAGCTTGGGTGAGGGGAGGTACAATGAGCAGTTCTTC. The chain recombines TRBV5-1 with TRBJ2-1; D possibly corresponds to TRBD2 (6 bases). V gave up 0 bases and J gave up 4 bases, with 11 bases separating them. The CDR3 has 15 amino acids. Germline loops: CDR1 SGHRS, CDR2 YFSETQ.

The chain employs TRBV23-1 and TRBJ1-5; D is undetermined. TRBV23-1 is filed as an ORF, its function uncertain. The V gene lost 4 bases and the J gene lost 5 bases, with 6 bases spanning the gap. This CDR3 has 12 amino acids. This chain's CDR3 is CASSPVHQPQHF. The DNA for the CDR3 is TGCGCCAGCAGTCCTGTGCATCAGCCCCAGCATTTT.

V gene TRBV20-1 combines with J gene TRBJ2-7; 7 nucleotides match TRBD1. The CDR3 sequence is 14 residues long. Germline assignment: CDR1 DFQATT and CDR2 SNEGSKA (reference sequence). The V gene end was trimmed by 3 bases and the J gene end by 6 bases; junction bases not matched to a gene: 11. CDR3 sequence reads: CSASGQQGTGEQYF. CDR3 coding DNA: TGCAGTGCTAGCGGACAACAGGGGACCGGCGAGCAGTACTTC.